Listed below are T cell receptor beta chains from one sample, sequenced in a study of blood T cell repertoires in COVID-19. The repertoire was sequenced with immunoSEQ multiplex PCR; TCRdb's copy has only in-frame clones and lacks some. The sample shows about 43,000 clones, over 75% of them seen only once. Sequences were obtained from peripheral blood. These TCRs come from a woman aged 55-70 years with acute or convalescent COVID-19. The CDR3 runs from the conserved cysteine through the conserved F or W.

v_call: TRBV28; cdr3_aa: CASRISGVSGYGYTF
v_call: TRBV7-2; cdr3_aa: CASSLVAGEYEQYF
v_call: TRBV6-5; cdr3_aa: CASSYHSSGNTIYF
v_call: TRBV19; cdr3_aa: CASSANRQDPYGYTF
v_call: TRBV6-2/TRBV6-3; cdr3_aa: CASSYAGSGNTIYF
v_call: TRBV6-6; cdr3_aa: CASTGQGNEKLFF
v_call: TRBV5-3; cdr3_aa: CARSSSVVQDNYGYTF
v_call: TRBV18; cdr3_aa: CASSPRTDGNTIYF
v_call: TRBV2; cdr3_aa: CASRESSGNTIYF
v_call: TRBV2; cdr3_aa: CATGIRQGGQPQHF
v_call: TRBV21-1; cdr3_aa: CARRVWAGSNEQFF
v_call: TRBV5-1; cdr3_aa: CASAGTPNTEAFF
v_call: TRBV19; cdr3_aa: CASSQDTYSNQPQHF
v_call: TRBV19; cdr3_aa: CASSQIRETEAFF
v_call: TRBV2; cdr3_aa: CASRGQGLSQVNTEAFF
v_call: TRBV5-1; cdr3_aa: CASSLVGGGNTEAFF
v_call: TRBV14; cdr3_aa: CASSFSVGELFF
v_call: TRBV30; cdr3_aa: CASYRVGYTF
v_call: TRBV3-1/TRBV3-2; cdr3_aa: CASSRLGGTGGNEQYF
v_call: TRBV21-1; cdr3_aa: CASSKKASNYGYTF
v_call: TRBV20-1; cdr3_aa: CSASTPGVGLAGNTIYF
v_call: TRBV29-1; cdr3_aa: CSVGRGQRETQYF
v_call: TRBV5-1; cdr3_aa: CASSLGQPSEQFF
v_call: TRBV10-3; cdr3_aa: CAISESAGTGKFGYTF
v_call: TRBV5-4; cdr3_aa: CASSPPLAGVDEQYF
v_call: TRBV6-4; cdr3_aa: CASSDEAGGTTDTQYF
v_call: TRBV12-5; cdr3_aa: CASGLTPSGRDEQYF
v_call: TRBV6-5; cdr3_aa: CASSYPGQGKDQPQHF
v_call: TRBV24-1; cdr3_aa: CATSETGGPSGANVLTF
v_call: TRBV21-1; cdr3_aa: CARLIWTGSYNEQFF
v_call: TRBV14; cdr3_aa: CASSQGSGSEKLFF
v_call: TRBV19; cdr3_aa: CASSGGEYQPQHF
v_call: TRBV7-8; cdr3_aa: CASSSTTRPNTEAFF
v_call: TRBV27; cdr3_aa: CASSLMGGTGPQETQYF
v_call: TRBV2; cdr3_aa: CASRGTTSFYGYTF
v_call: TRBV7-9; cdr3_aa: CASSSGTSSYNEQFF
v_call: TRBV5-1; cdr3_aa: CASSLRADRISSGNTIYF
v_call: TRBV6-6; cdr3_aa: CASRGYGTRPGETQYF
v_call: TRBV7-6; cdr3_aa: CASSLMAQGNNEQFF
v_call: TRBV5-6; cdr3_aa: CASSFGGEETQYF